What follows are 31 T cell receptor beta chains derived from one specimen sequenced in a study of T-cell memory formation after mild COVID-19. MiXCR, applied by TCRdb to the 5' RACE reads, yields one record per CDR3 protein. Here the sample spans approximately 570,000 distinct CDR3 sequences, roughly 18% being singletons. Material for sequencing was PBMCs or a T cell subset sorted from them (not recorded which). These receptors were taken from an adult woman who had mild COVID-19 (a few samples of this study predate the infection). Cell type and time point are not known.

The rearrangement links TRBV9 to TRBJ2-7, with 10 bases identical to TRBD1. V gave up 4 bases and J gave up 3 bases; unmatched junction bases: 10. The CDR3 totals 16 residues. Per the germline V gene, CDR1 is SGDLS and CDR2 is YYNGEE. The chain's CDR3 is CASSQGSGTGDYEQYF. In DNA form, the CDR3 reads TGTGCCAGCAGCCAAGGCTCGGGGACAGGGGACTACGAGCAGTACTTC.

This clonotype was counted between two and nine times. CDR3 sequence reads: CASSSGTGAHQRTGGWVPNYGYTF. DNA for the CDR3: TGTGCCAGCAGCTCTGGGACGGGGGCCCACCAGAGGACAGGGGGCTGGGTCCCGAACTATGGCTACACCTTC. This chain joins TRBV7-9 and TRBJ1-2, with 11 bases identical to TRBD1. Per the germline V gene, CDR1 is SEHNR and CDR2 is FQNEAQ (reference sequence). The CDR3 loop spans 24 amino acids. The trim removed 4 bases at V and 2 bases at J, leaving 30 bases unmatched.

CDR3 residues: CASSYGGGNTIYF. The DNA for the CDR3 is TGCGCCAGCAGCTACGGAGGTGGAAACACCATATATTTT. The chain uses TRBV5-1 and TRBJ1-3; no definite D call. With 3 bases removed from V and 3 bases from J, the gap between germline ends came to 7 bases. Germline values: CDR1 SGHRS, CDR2 YFSETQ. The CDR3 loop spans 13 amino acids.

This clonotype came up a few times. The CDR3: CASSELGNYGYTF. The CDR3 DNA sequence: TGTGCCAGCAGTGAACTGGGAAACTATGGCTACACCTTC. The rearrangement links TRBV6-1 to TRBJ1-2, with D unresolved. The CDR3 loop spans 13 amino acids. The germline V gene encodes CDR1 MNHNS and CDR2 SASEGT. V lost 2 bases and J 2 bases, leaving 6 bases between the germline ends.

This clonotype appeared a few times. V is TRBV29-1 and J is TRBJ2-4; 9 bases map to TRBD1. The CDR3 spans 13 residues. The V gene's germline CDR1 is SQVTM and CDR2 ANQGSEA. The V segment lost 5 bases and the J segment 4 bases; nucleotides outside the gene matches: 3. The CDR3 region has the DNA TGCAGCGTTCTTGGACAGGGGAAAAACATTCAGTACTTC. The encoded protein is CSVLGQGKNIQYF.

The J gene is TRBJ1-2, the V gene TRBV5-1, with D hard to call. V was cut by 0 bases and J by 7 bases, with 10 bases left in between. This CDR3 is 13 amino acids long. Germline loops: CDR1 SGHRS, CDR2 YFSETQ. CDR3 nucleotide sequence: TGCGCCAGCAGCTTGGACCCCAGAGGTGGCTACACCTTC. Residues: CASSLDPRGGYTF.

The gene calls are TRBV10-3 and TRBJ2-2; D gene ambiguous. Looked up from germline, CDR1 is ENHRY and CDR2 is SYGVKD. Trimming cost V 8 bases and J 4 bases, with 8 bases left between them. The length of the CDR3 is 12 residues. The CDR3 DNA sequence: TGTGCCATCGAGTCCAGCACCGGGGAGCTGTTTTTT. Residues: CAIESSTGELFF.

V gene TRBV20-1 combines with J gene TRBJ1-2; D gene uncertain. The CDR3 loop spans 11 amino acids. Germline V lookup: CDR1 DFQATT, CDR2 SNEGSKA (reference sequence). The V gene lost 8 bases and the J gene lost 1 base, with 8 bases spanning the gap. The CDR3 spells CSYHSNYGYTF. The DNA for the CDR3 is TGCAGTTACCACAGTAACTATGGCTACACCTTC.

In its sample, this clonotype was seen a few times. CDR3 sequence: CSAIGTVNTEAFF. Here the CDR3 DNA reads TGCAGTGCTATCGGGACGGTGAACACTGAAGCTTTCTTT. This chain joins TRBV20-1 and TRBJ1-1, with D perhaps matching TRBD1 (5 bases). The germline V gene has CDR1 DFQATT and CDR2 SNEGSKA (reference sequence). CDR3 size: 13 residues. V lost 4 bases, J lost 0 bases, and 9 bases lay in between.

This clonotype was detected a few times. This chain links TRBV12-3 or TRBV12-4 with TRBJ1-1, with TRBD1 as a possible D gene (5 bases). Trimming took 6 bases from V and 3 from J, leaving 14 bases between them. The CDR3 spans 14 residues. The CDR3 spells CASSRQPWDTEAFF. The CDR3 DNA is TGTGCCAGCAGCAGACAGCCATGGGACACTGAAGCTTTCTTT.

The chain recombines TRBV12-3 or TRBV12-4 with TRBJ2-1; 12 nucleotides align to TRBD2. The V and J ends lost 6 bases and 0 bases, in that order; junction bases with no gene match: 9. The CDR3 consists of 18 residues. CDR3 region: CASSLRTSGDSSYNEQFF. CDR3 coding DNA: TGTGCCAGCAGCCTTCGGACTAGCGGGGATTCCTCCTACAATGAGCAGTTCTTC.

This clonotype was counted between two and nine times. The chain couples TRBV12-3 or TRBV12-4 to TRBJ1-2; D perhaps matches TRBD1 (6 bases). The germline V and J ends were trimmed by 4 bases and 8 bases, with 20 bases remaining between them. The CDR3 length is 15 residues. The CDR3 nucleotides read TGTGCCAGCAGTTCCCGGCCGGGGGGGGCTGAGGGCTACACCTTC. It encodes CASSSRPGGAEGYTF.

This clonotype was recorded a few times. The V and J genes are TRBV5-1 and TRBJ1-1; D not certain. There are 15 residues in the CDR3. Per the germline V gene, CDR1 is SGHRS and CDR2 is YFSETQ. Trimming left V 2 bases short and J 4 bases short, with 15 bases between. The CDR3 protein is CASSLGIGEGTEAFF. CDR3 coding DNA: TGCGCCAGCAGCTTAGGGATCGGGGAGGGCACTGAAGCTTTCTTT.

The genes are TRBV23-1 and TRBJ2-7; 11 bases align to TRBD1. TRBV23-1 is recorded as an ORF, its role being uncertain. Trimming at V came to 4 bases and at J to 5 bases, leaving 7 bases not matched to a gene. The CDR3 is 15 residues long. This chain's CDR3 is CASSRAGTGGHEQYF. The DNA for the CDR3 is TGCGCCAGCAGTCGCGCCGGGACAGGGGGACACGAGCAGTACTTC.

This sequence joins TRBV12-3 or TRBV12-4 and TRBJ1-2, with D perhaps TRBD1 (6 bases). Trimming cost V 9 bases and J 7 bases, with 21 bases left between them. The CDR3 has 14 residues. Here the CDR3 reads CASELAEGVGGYTF. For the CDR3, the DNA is TGTGCCAGTGAGCTGGCTGAGGGGGTTGGTGGCTACACCTTC.

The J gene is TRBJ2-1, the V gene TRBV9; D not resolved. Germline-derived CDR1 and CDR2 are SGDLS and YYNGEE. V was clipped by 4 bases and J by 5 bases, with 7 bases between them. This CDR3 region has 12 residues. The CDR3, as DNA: TGTGCCAGCAGCTCCTCTAACAATGAGCAGTTCTTC. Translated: CASSSSNNEQFF.

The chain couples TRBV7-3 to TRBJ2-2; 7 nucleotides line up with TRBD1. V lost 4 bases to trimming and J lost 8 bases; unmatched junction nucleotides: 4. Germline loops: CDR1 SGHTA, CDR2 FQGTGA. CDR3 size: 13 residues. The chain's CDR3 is CASSSTGVGELFF. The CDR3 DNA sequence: TGTGCCAGCAGCTCTACAGGGGTGGGGGAGCTGTTTTTT.

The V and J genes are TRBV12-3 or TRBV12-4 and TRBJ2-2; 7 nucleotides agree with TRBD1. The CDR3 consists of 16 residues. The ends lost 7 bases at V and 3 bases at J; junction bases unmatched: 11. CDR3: CASTPFRGGDTGELFF. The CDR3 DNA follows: TGTGCCAGCACCCCCTTTAGAGGGGGCGACACCGGGGAGCTGTTTTTT.

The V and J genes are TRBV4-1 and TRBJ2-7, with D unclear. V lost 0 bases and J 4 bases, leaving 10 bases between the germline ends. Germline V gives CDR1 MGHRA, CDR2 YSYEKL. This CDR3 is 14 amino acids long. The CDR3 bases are TGCGCCAGCAGCCAAGAACCCCTAGTGTACGAGCAGTACTTC. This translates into CASSQEPLVYEQYF.

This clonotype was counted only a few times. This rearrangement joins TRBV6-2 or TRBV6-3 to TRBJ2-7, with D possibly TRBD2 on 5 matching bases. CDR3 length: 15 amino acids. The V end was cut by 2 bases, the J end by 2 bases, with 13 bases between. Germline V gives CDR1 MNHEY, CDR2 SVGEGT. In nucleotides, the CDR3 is TGTGCCAGCAGTTACGATCGGACTGGAACCTACGAGCAGTACTTC. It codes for CASSYDRTGTYEQYF.

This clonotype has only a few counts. CDR3 sequence: CAISESEQVGTEAFF. In nucleotides, the CDR3 is TGTGCCATCAGTGAGTCGGAACAGGTTGGCACTGAAGCTTTCTTT. V is TRBV10-3 and J is TRBJ1-1; the D gene is possibly TRBD1 (5 bases). The germline V and J ends were trimmed by 0 bases and 4 bases, with 12 bases remaining between them. Looked up from germline, CDR1 is ENHRY and CDR2 is SYGVKD. The CDR3 runs 15 residues.

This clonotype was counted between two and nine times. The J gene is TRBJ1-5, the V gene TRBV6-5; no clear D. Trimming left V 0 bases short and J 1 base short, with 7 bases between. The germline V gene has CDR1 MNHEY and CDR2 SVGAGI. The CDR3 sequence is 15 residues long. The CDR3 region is CASSYSGKSNQPQHF. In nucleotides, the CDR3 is TGTGCCAGCAGTTACTCAGGGAAAAGCAATCAGCCCCAGCATTTT.

CDR3 sequence: CASKRGSNTEAFF. CDR3 coding DNA: TGTGCCAGCAAAAGGGGTTCGAACACTGAAGCTTTCTTT. The chain carries TRBV6-5 and TRBJ1-1; D perhaps matches TRBD1 (5 bases). The CDR3 has 13 residues. In germline, CDR1 is MNHEY, CDR2 SVGAGI. V lost 7 bases and J lost 1, with 10 bases in between.

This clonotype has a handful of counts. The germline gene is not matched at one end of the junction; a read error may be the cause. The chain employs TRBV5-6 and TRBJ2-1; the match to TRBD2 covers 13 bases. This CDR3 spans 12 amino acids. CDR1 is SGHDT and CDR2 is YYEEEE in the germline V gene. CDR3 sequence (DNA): TGTGCCAGCAGCCATACTAGCGGGAGGGCCGAGTTC. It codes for CASSHTSGRAEF.

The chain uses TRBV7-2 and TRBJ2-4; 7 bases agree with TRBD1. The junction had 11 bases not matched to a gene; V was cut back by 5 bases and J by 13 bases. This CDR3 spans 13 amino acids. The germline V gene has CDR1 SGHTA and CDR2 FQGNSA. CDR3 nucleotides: TGTGCCAGCAGCCCACAGGCACAGGGGTTGCAGTACTTC. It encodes CASSPQAQGLQYF.

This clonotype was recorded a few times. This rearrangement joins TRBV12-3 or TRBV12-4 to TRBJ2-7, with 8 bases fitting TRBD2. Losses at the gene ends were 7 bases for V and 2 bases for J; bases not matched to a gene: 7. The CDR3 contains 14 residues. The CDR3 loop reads CASTGLAQAYEQYF. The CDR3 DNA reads TGTGCCAGCACCGGACTAGCTCAAGCCTACGAGCAGTACTTC.

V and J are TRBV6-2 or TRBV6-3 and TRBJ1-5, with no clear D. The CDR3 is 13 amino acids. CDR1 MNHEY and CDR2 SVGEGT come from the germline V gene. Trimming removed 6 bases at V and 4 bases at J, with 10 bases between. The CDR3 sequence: CASSPMGNQPQHF. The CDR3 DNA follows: TGTGCCAGCAGCCCCATGGGGAATCAGCCCCAGCATTTT.

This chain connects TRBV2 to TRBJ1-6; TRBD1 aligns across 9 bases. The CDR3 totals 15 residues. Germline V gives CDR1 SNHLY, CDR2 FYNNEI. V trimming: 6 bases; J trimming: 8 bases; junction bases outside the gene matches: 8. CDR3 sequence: CASREGTGLYSPLHF. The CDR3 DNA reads TGTGCCAGCAGGGAGGGGACAGGGCTGTATTCACCCCTCCACTTT.

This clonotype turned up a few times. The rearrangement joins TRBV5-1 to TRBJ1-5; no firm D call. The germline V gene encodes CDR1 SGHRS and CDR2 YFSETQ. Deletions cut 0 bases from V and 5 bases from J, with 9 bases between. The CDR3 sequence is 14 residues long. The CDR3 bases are TGCGCCAGCAGCTTGGATCCAGAGGATCAGCCCCAGCATTTT. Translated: CASSLDPEDQPQHF.

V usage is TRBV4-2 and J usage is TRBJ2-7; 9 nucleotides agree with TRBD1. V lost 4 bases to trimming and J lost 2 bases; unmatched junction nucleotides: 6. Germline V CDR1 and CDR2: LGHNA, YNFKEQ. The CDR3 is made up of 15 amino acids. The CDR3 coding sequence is TGTGCCAGCAGCCGAGAGGGGACAGGGACCTACGAGCAGTACTTC. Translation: CASSREGTGTYEQYF.

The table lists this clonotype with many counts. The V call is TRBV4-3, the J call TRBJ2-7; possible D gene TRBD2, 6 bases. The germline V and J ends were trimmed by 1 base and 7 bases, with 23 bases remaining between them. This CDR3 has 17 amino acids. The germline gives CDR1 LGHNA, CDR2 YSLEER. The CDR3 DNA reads TGCGCCAGCAGCCAAGTTAAACCCGGGACTCCCGCCGGTGAGCAGTACTTC. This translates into CASSQVKPGTPAGEQYF.